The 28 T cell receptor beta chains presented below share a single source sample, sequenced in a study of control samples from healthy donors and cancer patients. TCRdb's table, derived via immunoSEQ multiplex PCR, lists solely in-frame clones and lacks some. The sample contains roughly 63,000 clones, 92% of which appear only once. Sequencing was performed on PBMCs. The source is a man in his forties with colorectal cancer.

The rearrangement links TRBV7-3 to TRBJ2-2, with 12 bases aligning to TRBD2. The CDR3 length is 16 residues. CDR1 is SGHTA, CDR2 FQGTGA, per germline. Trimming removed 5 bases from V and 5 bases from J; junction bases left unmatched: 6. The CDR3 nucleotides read TGTGCCAGCAGCCAACTAGGGACTAGCGGGACCGGGGAGCTGTTTTTT. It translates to CASSQLGTSGTGELFF.

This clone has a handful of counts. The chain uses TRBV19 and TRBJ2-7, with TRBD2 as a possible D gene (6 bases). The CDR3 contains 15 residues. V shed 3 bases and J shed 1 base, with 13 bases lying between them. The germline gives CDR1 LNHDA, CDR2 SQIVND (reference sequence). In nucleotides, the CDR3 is TGTGCCAGTAGTATTGAGGGACTCTTTTCCTACGAGCAGTACTTC. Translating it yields CASSIEGLFSYEQYF.

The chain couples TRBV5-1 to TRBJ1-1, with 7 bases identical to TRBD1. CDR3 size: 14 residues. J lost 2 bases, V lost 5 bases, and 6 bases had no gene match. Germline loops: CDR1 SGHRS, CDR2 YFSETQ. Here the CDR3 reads CASRGTEINTEAFF. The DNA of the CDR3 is TGCGCCAGCAGAGGGACAGAGATAAACACTGAAGCTTTCTTT.

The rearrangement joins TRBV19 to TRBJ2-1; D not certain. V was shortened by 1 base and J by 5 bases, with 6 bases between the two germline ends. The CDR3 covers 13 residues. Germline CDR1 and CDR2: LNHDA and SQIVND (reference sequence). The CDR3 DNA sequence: TGTGCCAGTAGTATAGGACCGAACAATGAGCAGTTCTTC. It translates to CASSIGPNNEQFF.

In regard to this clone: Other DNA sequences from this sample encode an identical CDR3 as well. CDR3 DNA sequence: TGTGCCAGTAGTATACGGGACACTAATCAGCCCCAGCATTTT. This gives the protein CASSIRDTNQPQHF. The V call is TRBV19, the J call TRBJ1-5, with D tentatively TRBD1 (6 bases). This CDR3 spans 14 amino acids. Per the germline V gene, CDR1 is LNHDA and CDR2 is SQIVND (reference sequence). V shed 2 bases and J shed 4 bases, with 9 bases lying between them. The whole variable domain, filled in from reference TRBV19 and TRBJ1-5, reads DGGITQSPKYLFRKEGQNVTLSCEQNLNHDAMYWYRQDPGQGLRLIYYSQIVNDFQKGDIAEGYSVSREKKESFPLTVTSAQKNPTAFYLCASSIRDTNQPQHFGDGTRLSIL.

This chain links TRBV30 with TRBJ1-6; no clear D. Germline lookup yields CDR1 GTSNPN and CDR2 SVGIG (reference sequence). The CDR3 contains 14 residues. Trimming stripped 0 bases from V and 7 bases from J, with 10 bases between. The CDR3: CAWSVNSRNSPLHF. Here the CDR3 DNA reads TGTGCCTGGAGTGTAAACAGTCGGAATTCACCCCTCCACTTT.

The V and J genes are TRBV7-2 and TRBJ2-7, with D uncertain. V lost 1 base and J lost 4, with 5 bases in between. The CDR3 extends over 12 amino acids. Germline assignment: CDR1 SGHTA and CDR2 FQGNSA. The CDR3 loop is CASSLEKYEQYF. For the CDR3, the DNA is TGTGCCAGCAGCTTAGAGAAATACGAGCAGTACTTC.

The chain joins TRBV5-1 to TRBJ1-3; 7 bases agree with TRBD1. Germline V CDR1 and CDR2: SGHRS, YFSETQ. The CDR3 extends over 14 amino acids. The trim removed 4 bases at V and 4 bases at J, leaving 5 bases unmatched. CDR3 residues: CASSEGARGNTIYF. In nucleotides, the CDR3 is TGCGCCAGCAGCGAGGGGGCAAGAGGAAACACCATATATTTT.

CDR3 sequence (DNA): TGTGCCAGTAGTTTGGGACAGTCGAACACTGAAGCTTTCTTT. Its translation: CASSLGQSNTEAFF. The V and J genes are TRBV19 and TRBJ1-1; TRBD1 matches 7 bases. The CDR3 loop spans 14 amino acids. CDR1 LNHDA and CDR2 SQIVND come from the germline V gene (reference sequence). V lost 5 bases, J lost 1 base, and 4 bases stayed unmatched.

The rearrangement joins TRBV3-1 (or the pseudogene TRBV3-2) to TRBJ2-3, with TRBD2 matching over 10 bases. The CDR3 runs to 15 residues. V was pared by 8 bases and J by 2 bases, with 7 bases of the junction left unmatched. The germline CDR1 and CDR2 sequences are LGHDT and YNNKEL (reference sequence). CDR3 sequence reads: CASGLSGGTTDTQYF. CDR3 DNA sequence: TGTGCCAGCGGACTTAGCGGGGGGACCACAGATACGCAGTATTTT.

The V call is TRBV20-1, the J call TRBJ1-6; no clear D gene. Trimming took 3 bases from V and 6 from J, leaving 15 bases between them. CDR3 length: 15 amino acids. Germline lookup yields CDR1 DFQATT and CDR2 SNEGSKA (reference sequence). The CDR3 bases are TGCAGTGCTAGTCCCGGGCTCTACCTTAATTCACCCCTCCACTTT. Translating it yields CSASPGLYLNSPLHF.

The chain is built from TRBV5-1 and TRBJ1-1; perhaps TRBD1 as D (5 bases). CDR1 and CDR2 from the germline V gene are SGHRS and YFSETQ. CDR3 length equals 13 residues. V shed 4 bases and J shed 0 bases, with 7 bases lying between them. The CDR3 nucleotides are TGCGCCAGCAGCCCCAGGGTGAACACTGAAGCTTTCTTT. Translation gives CASSPRVNTEAFF. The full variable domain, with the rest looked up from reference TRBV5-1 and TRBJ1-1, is KAGVTQTPRYLIKTRGQQVTLSCSPISGHRSVSWYQQTPGQGLQFLFEYFSETQRNKGNFPGRFSGRQFSNSRSEMNVSTLELGDSALYLCASSPRVNTEAFFGQGTRLTVV.

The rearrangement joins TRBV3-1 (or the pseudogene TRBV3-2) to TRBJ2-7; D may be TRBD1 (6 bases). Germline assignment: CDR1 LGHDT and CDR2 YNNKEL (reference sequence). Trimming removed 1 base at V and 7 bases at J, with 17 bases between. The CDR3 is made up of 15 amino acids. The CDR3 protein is CASSQAVGRGEEQYF. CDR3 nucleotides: TGTGCCAGCAGCCAAGCTGTGGGCAGGGGAGAGGAGCAGTACTTC.

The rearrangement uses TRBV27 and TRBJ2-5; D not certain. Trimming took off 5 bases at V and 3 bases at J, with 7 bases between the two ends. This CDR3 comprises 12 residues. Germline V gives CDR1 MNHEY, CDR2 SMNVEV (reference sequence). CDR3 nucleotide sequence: TGTGCCAGCAGTCCGATCGAAGAGACCCAGTACTTC. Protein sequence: CASSPIEETQYF.

The CDR3 nucleotides are TGTGCCAGCATAAACCGGGGTTACTATAATTCACCCCTCCACTTT. This encodes CASINRGYYNSPLHF. The V gene is TRBV6-5, the J gene TRBJ1-6; D remains ambiguous. Trimming took 7 bases from V and 3 from J, leaving 13 bases between them. The germline V gene encodes CDR1 MNHEY and CDR2 SVGAGI. This CDR3 contains 15 residues.

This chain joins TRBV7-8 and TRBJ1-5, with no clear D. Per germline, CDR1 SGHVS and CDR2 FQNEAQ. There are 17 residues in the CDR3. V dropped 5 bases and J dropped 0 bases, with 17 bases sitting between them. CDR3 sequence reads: CASSPEANTNSNQPQHF. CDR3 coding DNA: TGTGCCAGCAGCCCAGAGGCCAATACGAATAGCAATCAGCCCCAGCATTTT.

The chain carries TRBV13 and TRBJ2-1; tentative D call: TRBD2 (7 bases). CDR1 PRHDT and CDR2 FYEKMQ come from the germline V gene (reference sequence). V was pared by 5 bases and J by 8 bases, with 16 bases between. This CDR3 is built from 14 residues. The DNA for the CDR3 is TGTGCCAGCAGCAAAAACCAGGGGAGGGATGAGCAGTTCTTC. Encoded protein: CASSKNQGRDEQFF.

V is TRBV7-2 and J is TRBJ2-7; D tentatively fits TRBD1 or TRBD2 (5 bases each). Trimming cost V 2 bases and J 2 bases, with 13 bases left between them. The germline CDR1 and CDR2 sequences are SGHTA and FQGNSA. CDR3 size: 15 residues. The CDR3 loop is CASSLTGTATYEQYF. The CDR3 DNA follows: TGTGCCAGCAGCTTAACCGGGACGGCCACCTACGAGCAGTACTTC.

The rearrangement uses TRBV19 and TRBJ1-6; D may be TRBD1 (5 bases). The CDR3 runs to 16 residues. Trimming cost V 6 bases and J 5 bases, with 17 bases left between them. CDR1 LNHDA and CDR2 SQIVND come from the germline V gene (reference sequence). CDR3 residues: CASRDSVTANNSPLHF. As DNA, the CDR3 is TGTGCCAGTAGGGATTCAGTGACAGCTAATAATTCACCCCTCCACTTT.

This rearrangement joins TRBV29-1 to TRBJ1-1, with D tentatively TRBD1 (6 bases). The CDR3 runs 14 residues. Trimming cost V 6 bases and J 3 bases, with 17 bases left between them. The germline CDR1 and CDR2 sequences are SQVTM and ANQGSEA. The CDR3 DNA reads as TGCAGCGTCCAGGCCAGGGGATCATACACTGAAGCTTTCTTT. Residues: CSVQARGSYTEAFF.

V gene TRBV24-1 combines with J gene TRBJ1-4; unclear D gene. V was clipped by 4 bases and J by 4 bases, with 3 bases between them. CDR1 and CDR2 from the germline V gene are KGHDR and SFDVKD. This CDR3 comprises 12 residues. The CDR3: CATSDRNEKLFF. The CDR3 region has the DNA TGTGCCACCAGTGACCGTAATGAAAAACTGTTTTTT.

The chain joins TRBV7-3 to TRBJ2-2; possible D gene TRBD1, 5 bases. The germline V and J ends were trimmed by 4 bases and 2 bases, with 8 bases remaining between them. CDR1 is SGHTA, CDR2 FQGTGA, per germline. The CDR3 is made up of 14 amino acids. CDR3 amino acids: CASSSTVNTGELFF. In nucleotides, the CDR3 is TGTGCCAGCAGCTCGACAGTAAACACCGGGGAGCTGTTTTTT.

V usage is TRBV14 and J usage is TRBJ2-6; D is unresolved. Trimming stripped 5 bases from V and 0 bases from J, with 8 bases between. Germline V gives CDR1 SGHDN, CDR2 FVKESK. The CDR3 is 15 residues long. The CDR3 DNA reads TGTGCCAGCAGCTTTTCCAACTCTGGGGCCAACGTCCTGACTTTC. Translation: CASSFSNSGANVLTF.

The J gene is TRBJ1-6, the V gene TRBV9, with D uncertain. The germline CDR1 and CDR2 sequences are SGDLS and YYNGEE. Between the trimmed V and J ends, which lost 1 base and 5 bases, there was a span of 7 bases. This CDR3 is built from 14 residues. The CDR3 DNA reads TGTGCCAGCAGCGTAAGCGTCGATAATTCACCCCTCCACTTT. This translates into CASSVSVDNSPLHF.

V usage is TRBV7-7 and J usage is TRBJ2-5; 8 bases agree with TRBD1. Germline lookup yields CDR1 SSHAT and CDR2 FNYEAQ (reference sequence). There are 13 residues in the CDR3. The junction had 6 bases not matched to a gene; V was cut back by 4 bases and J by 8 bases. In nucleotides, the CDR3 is TGTGCCAGCAGCTCCGGACAGGGTGGAACCCAGTACTTC. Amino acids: CASSSGQGGTQYF. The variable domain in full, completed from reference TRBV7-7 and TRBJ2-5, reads GAGVSQSPRYKVTKRGQDVTLRCDPISSHATLYWYQQALGQGPEFLTYFNYEAQPDKSGLPSDRFSAERPEGSISTLTIQRTEQRDSAMYRCASSSGQGGTQYFGPGTRLLVL.

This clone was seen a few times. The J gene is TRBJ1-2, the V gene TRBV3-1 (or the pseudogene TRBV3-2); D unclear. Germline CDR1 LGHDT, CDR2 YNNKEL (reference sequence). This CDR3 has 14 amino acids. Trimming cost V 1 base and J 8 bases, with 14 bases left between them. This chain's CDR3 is CASSQGGRAQGYTF. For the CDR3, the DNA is TGTGCCAGCAGCCAAGGGGGAAGGGCTCAGGGCTACACCTTC.

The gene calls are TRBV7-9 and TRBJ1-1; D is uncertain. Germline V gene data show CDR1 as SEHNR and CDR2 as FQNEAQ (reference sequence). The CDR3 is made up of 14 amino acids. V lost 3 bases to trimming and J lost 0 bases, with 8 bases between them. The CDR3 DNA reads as TGTGCCAGCAGCTTCCAGTACATGAACACTGAAGCTTTCTTT. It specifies CASSFQYMNTEAFF.

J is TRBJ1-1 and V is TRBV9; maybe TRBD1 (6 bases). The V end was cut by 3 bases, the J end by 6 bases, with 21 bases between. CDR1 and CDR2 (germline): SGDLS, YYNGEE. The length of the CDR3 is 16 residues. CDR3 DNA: TGTGCCAGCAGCGCCTCCCGGACAGTCAGGGCCTCTGAAGCTTTCTTT. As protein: CASSASRTVRASEAFF.